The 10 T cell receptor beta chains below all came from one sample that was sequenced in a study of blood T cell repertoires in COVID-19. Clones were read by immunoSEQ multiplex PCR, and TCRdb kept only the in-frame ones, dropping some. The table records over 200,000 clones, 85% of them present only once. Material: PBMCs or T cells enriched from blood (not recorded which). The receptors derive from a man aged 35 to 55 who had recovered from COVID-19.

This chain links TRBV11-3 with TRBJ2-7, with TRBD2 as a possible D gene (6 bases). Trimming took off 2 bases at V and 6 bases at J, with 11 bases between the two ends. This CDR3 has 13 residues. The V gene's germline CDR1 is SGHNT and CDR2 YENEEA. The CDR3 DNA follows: TGTGCCAGCAGCTTATCCGGGGGTAGCGAGCAGTACTTC. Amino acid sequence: CASSLSGGSEQYF.

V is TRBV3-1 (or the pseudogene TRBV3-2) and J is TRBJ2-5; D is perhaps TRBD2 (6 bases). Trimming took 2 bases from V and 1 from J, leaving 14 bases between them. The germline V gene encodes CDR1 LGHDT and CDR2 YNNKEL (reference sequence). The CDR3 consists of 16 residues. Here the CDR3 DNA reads TGTGCCAGCAGCCAAAGGGACTTGGGGTCCCAAGAGACCCAGTACTTC. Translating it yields CASSQRDLGSQETQYF.

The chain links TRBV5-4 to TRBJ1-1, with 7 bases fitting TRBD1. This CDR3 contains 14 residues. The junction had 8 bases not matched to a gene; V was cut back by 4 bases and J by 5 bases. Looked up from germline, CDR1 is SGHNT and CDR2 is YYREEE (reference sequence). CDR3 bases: TGTGCCAGCAGCGACCCGACAGGGAATACTGAAGCTTTCTTT. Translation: CASSDPTGNTEAFF. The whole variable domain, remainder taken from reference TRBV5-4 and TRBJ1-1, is ETGVTQSPTHLIKTRGQQVTLRCSSQSGHNTVSWYQQALGQGPQFIFQYYREEENGRGNFPPRFSGLQFPNYSSELNVNALELDDSALYLCASSDPTGNTEAFFGQGTRLTVV.

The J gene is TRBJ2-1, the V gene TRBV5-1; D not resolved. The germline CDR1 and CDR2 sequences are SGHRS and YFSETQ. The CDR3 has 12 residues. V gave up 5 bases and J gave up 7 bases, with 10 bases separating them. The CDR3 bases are TGCGCCAGCAGGGTTCTAGAGAATGAGCAGTTCTTC. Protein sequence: CASRVLENEQFF.

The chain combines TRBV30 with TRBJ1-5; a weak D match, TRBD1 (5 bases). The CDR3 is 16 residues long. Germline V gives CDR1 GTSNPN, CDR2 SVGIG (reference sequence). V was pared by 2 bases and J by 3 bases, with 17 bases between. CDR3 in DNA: TGTGCCTGGAGTCTCCCCCAGGGATCTTTCAATCAGCCCCAGCATTTT. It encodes CAWSLPQGSFNQPQHF.

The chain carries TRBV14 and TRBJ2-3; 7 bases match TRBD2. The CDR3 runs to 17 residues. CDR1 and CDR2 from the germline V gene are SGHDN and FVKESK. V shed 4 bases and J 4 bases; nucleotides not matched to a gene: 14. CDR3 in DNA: TGTGCCAGCAGCCCCCGAGGGCGGGGGATTCCCGCAGATACGCAGTATTTT. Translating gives CASSPRGRGIPADTQYF.

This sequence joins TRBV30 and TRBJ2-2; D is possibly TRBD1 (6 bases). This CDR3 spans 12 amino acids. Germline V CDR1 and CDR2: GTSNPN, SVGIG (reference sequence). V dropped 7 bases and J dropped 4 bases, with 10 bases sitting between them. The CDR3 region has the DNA TGTGCCTCCTCCAGGGGCACCGGGGAGCTGTTTTTT. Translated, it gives CASSRGTGELFF.

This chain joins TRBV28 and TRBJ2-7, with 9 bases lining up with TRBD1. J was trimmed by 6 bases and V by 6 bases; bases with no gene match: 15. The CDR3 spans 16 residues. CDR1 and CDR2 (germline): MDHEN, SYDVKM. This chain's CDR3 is CASRQIAGTGRLEQYF. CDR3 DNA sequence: TGTGCCAGCAGACAGATCGCCGGGACAGGGAGGCTCGAGCAGTACTTC.

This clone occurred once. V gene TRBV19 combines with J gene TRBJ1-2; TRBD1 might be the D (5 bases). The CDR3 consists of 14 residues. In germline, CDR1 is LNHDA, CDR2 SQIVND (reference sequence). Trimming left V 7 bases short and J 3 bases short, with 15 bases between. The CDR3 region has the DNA TGTGCCAGTACCCATTCTGGGGGGGACTATGGCTACACCTTC. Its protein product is CASTHSGGDYGYTF. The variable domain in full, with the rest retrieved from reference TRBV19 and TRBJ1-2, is DGGITQSPKYLFRKEGQNVTLSCEQNLNHDAMYWYRQDPGQGLRLIYYSQIVNDFQKGDIAEGYSVSREKKESFPLTVTSAQKNPTAFYLCASTHSGGDYGYTFGSGTRLTVV.

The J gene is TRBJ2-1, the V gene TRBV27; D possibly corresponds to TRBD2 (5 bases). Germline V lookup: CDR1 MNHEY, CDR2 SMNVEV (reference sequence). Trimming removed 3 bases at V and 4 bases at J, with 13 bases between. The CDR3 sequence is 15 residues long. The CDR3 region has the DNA TGTGCCAGCAGTTTTCGAGGGCCAATATACAATGAGCAGTTCTTC. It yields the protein CASSFRGPIYNEQFF.